This TCR beta chain stems from a study of Ad26.COV2.S vaccination and SARS-CoV-2 variants (TCRdb year 2021). Background on the whole study: Donors in the vaccine arm were drawn from COV1001, a multicentre, randomized, double-blind, placebo-controlled phase I-IIa trial testing Ad26.COV2.S in healthy adults. Ad26.COV2.S was administered intramuscularly at a dose of 5x10^10 or 1x10^11 viral particles, either as one shot or as two shots given 56 days apart. Sequencing of the TCRbeta repertoire served to evaluate the specificity and breadth of SARS-CoV-2-reactive T cell receptors following Ad26.COV2.S vaccination. The TCR-sequenced set comprised approximately 32 samples: approximately 19 Ad26.COV2.S vaccine recipients, 5 placebo recipients and 8 SARS-CoV-2 convalescent individuals. Participants in the trial were split at random into five groups of five each, receiving low-dose or high-dose Ad26.COV2.S once or twice, or else placebo on both occasions. Throughout the experiments and outcome assessment, investigators stayed blinded to trial group allocation. Broad study findings and their caveats: Spike-specific TCR breadth was higher in Ad26.COV2.S recipients than in placebo recipients (P = 0.0014). Vaccine and placebo recipients had similar non-spike TCR breadth, a finding consistent with the vaccine containing only spike. Substantial breadth of spike-specific CD8+ and CD4+ T cell responses was reported after vaccination. Comparing responses between vaccine doses or regimens was not something the study was powered to do. According to the authors, total T cell responses may have been underestimated by the TCR breadth and depth analyses.

Sample treatment or condition, as interpreted from the label and publication: some 19 received Ad26.COV2.S at low or high dose, single or two shots; five or six received placebo; per-sample allocation not given. For vaccine and placebo recipients, the sequenced repertoires came from samples collected on day 63 after the first injection. In Cohort 1b, fewer than 30 adults aged 18-55 years were enrolled at a single site in Boston, USA, between 29 July and 7 August 2020. As a vaccine, Ad26.COV2.S was a replication-incompetent adenovirus type 26 vector that expressed a prefusion-stabilized SARS-CoV-2 spike protein derived from the original Wuhan strain. The immunoSEQ Assay was the method used to sequence TCRbeta CDR3 regions. After extraction, genomic DNA underwent amplification by bias-controlled multiplex PCR, followed by high-throughput sequencing. Regarding the original processing steps: To quantify the absolute abundance of every unique TCRbeta CDR3 region, sequences were collapsed and filtered. T cell fraction was estimated by normalizing TCRbeta template counts to usable DNA, with usable DNA measured through amplification of reference genes found in all nucleated cells. Repertoire TCRs were annotated as SARS-CoV-2-specific when V gene, CDR3 amino acid sequence and J gene were exactly matched to a known reactive TCR set. The reference SARS-CoV-2 TCR set was obtained from MIRA and was filtered for enrichment in COVID-19-positive ImmuneCODE repertoires, whereby public or cross-reactive TCRs were removed. Using the MIRA antigens, annotated TCRs were further analysed by specific ORF or by position within an ORF. Depth was the summed frequency of annotated unique rearrangements, while breadth was defined as annotated unique rearrangements over total unique productive rearrangements. Two-sided Wilcoxon rank-sum tests were applied when comparing TCR breadth between groups. In its TCRdb copy, this immuneACCESS table keeps in-frame sequences only and misses some clones. Where compared with another copy, unresolved V genes explain less than half of these, and the others have no known cause. For V, J and clone size, that table is used; D and trimming come from the DNA. In all, the sample holds some 350,000 clones, and roughly 84% of those were seen once. The ten largest clones take up 3% to 4% of the sample.

Concerning this clone: Its antigen remains undetermined. No base qualities exist here, and no much larger clone lies one base off it.

There are 12 amino acids in the CDR3, from cysteine to phenylalanine inclusive. The entry retains the CDR3 DNA only, 36 bases that are in frame from base 1. Cut back by 2 bases and 5 bases, the V and J ends lie 6 bases apart. The germline V gene gives CDR1 as SGHDN and CDR2 as FVKESK. This sequence originates from a person between 18 and 59 years old who received the Ad26.COV2.S COVID-19 vaccine or a placebo. This chain is built from TRBV14 and TRBJ1-2, with the D gene uncertain. Material: peripheral blood, obtained in a trial of Ad26.COV2.S vaccine versus placebo. The DNA sequence is as follows: TGTGCCAGCAGCCAACGTGGTTATGGCTACACCTTC. It codes for CASSQRGYGYTF.